One sample yielded the 11 T cell receptor beta chains listed below, sequenced in a study of post-analysis software for immune sequencing data (dated by TCRdb to about 2015). Broad study findings and their caveats: A handful of TRBV segments, including TRBV5-6, TRBV5-1 and TRBV20-1, were significantly more frequent in patients than controls.

These TCRs are of unknown antigen specificity. Receptor amplification or capture employed PCR. Sequencing relied on an Illumina HiSeq 2500. To reduce PCR and sequencing biases, unique molecular identifiers were incorporated into the TCR beta cDNA libraries. TCRdb ran its own pipeline on the public reads, namely fastp trimming at Q25 and MiXCR clone calling, and kept in-frame beta chains. Rows are unified per CDR3 protein, each entry keeping the most common DNA and genes. The sample profile shows under 650,000 distinct CDR3 sequences; about 40% of them were found once. Clones ranked in the top ten supply under 2% of the sample. Specimen: blood. These receptors came from a girl aged 10 to 17 with multiple sclerosis.

J is TRBJ2-1 and V is TRBV12-3 or TRBV12-4; a possible D gene is TRBD1 (6 bases). V lost 1 base and J 2 bases, leaving 9 bases between the germline ends. The CDR3 length is 15 residues. DNA of the CDR3: TGTGCCAGCAGTTTAGACAGGGTAACCTACAATGAGCAGTTCTTC. Its protein is CASSLDRVTYNEQFF.

This chain links TRBV12-3 or TRBV12-4 with TRBJ2-7; 7 bases are shared with TRBD1. CDR3 size: 14 residues. J gave up 1 base and V 4 bases, and 4 bases lay outside the gene matches. The CDR3: CASSSTTGSYEQYF. The CDR3, as DNA: TGTGCCAGCAGTTCCACGACAGGGTCCTACGAGCAGTACTTC.

This clonotype was counted only a few times. This chain links TRBV5-8 with TRBJ2-1, with TRBD1 as a possible D gene (5 bases). The V end lost 0 bases, the J end lost 2 bases, and 21 bases lay between the germline ends. The V gene's germline CDR1 is SGHTS and CDR2 YDEGEE. There are 19 residues in the CDR3. The CDR3: CASSLVDITGIGAYNEQFF. The CDR3 DNA is TGTGCCAGCAGCTTGGTGGACATCACCGGAATAGGGGCCTACAATGAGCAGTTCTTC.

The V call is TRBV12-3 or TRBV12-4, the J call TRBJ1-5; D is ambiguous. The V end lost 8 bases, the J end lost 3 bases, and 14 bases lay between the germline ends. The CDR3 spans 14 residues. The CDR3 sequence: CASGAGVVNQPQHF. The CDR3 coding sequence is TGTGCCAGCGGTGCGGGAGTTGTCAATCAGCCCCAGCATTTT.

Only a few counts were recorded for this clonotype. A read error may produce the germline difference seen at one junction end. V is TRBV5-1 and J is TRBJ2-7, with TRBD1 identical over 10 bases. CDR3 size: 14 residues. Germline CDR1 reads SGHRS; CDR2 reads YFSETQ. CDR3 DNA: TGTGCCAGCAGTCCGACAGGGGGCAAATACGAGCAGTACTTC. This translates into CASSPTGGKYEQYF.

This chain joins TRBV5-1 and TRBJ2-3; D unresolved. Trimming pared 0 bases from V and 5 bases from J, leaving 10 bases between. CDR1 SGHRS and CDR2 YFSETQ come from the germline V gene. The CDR3 sequence is 14 residues long. CDR3 region: CASSLVPDEDTQYF. The DNA of the CDR3 is TGCGCCAGCAGCTTGGTGCCAGACGAAGATACGCAGTATTTT. Full variable domain (rest looked up from reference TRBV5-1 and TRBJ2-3): KAGVTQTPRYLIKTRGQQVTLSCSPISGHRSVSWYQQTPGQGLQFLFEYFSETQRNKGNFPGRFSGRQFSNSRSEMNVSTLELGDSALYLCASSLVPDEDTQYFGPGTRLTVL.

The CDR3, as DNA: TGTGCCAGCATCGAACAGGGCTTCAGGGGTGGCTACACCTTC. Translation gives CASIEQGFRGGYTF. The V and J genes are TRBV12-3 or TRBV12-4 and TRBJ1-2; D perhaps matches TRBD1 (6 bases). V was trimmed by 7 bases and J by 7 bases, leaving 19 bases between them. The CDR3 loop spans 14 amino acids.

This clonotype has more than one count but fewer than ten. V gene TRBV2 combines with J gene TRBJ1-2; the D is unclear. The CDR3 has 13 residues. Germline lookup yields CDR1 SNHLY and CDR2 FYNNEI. Trimming stripped 1 base from V and 8 bases from J, with 11 bases between. The CDR3 nucleotides read TGTGCCAGCAGTGAAGGGCCCCTTGACGGCTACACCTTC. This encodes CASSEGPLDGYTF. Variable domain in full (rest from reference TRBV2 and TRBJ1-2): EPEVTQTPSHQVTQMGQEVILRCVPISNHLYFYWYRQILGQKVEFLVSFYNNEISEKSEIFDDQFSVERPDGSNFTLKIRSTKLEDSAMYFCASSEGPLDGYTFGSGTRLTVV.

The rearrangement links TRBV4-1 to TRBJ2-2; no clear D. The CDR3 has 15 residues. The germline gives CDR1 MGHRA, CDR2 YSYEKL. V lost 3 bases and J 1 base, leaving 9 bases between the germline ends. CDR3 nucleotides: TGCGCCAGCAGCCAGGAGAACAGGAACACCGGGGAGCTGTTTTTT. Its protein product is CASSQENRNTGELFF.

In this sample, this clonotype turned up many times. The chain uses TRBV29-1 and TRBJ2-5, with 8 bases identical to TRBD1. Losses at the gene ends were 0 bases for V and 7 bases for J; bases not matched to a gene: 7. CDR3 length: 14 residues. Germline loops: CDR1 SQVTM, CDR2 ANQGSEA. DNA of the CDR3: TGCAGCGTTGAAGATCAAACAGGGGGAGGGACCCAGTACTTC. Its protein product is CSVEDQTGGGTQYF.

The chain combines TRBV6-2 or TRBV6-3 with TRBJ2-7, with D unresolved. Germline loops: CDR1 MNHEY, CDR2 SVGEGT. The CDR3 sequence is 14 residues long. V lost 4 bases and J lost 6, with 16 bases in between. The CDR3 DNA is TGTGCCAGCAGTTTGGCACGGACGTCGGGCGAGCAGTACTTC. Its protein product is CASSLARTSGEQYF.